The clone carrying this T cell receptor (beta chain) is a singleton in its sample. The antigen is not known. This entry is derived from a study of CD4+ T cells in melanoma. Whole-study results and caveats: CD8+ T cell, macrophage and B cell function reportedly correlated with neoantigen-specific CD4+ T cells. Diverse differentiation states were reported for melanoma neoantigen-specific CD4+ T cells.

Generated by immunoSEQ multiplex PCR, the TCRdb table keeps only in-frame clones and is missing some. The data show 9,000 to 10,000 clones, about 73% seen once. The TCR was taken from a human donor with melanoma. Sequencing was carried out using tumor tissue.

CDR3 nucleotides: TGTGCCAGCAGTGCCGGTGGGACAGCCGATTTTGAAGCTTTCTTT. Protein sequence: CASSAGGTADFEAFF. The rearrangement links TRBV6-1 to TRBJ1-1; 7 bases agree with TRBD1. Germline trimming cut 4 bases from V and 7 bases from J; bases unmatched to any gene: 12. The CDR3 has 15 residues. Looked up from germline, CDR1 is MNHNS and CDR2 is SASEGT.